The sequence of this T cell receptor beta chain was determined in a study of identifying expanded T cells in peripheral blood (dated by TCRdb to between 2017 and 2020). At the level of the whole study: Technical replicates were generated by sequencing separate aliquots of the same genomic DNA pool, and four replicates were compared pairwise.

The paper's findings and limits, for the study overall: The binomial model flagged around 1.1 differentially abundant clones between technical replicates, compared with roughly 15 over roughly 2 weeks and 19 over around 4 weeks. It was expected by the authors that biological variance in healthy repertoires might increase further over much longer intervals, such as months to years. Variance in clone template counts between roughly 2-week samples significantly increased with total template count across all healthy donors. The beta-binomial model significantly reduced the number of clones called differentially abundant and the false-positive rate across all healthy-donor time intervals.

A remark on this clone: Its antigen is unknown. Base qualities were left out, and no much larger clone turns up one base away.

TCRbeta CDR3 regions were profiled by bias-controlled multiplex PCR amplification of genomic DNA with the immunoSEQ Assay. On the study's bioinformatics: To quantify the absolute abundance of each unique TCRbeta CDR3 region, the sequences were collapsed and filtered. Differential abundance was tested with a binomial (Fisher-equivalent) model and with a beta-binomial model adding time-dependent variance fitted from healthy donors. Clones with fewer than 5 combined templates were removed, and a clone was called differentially abundant if the clone's Benjamini-Hochberg FDR was below 0.01. The form v = (b*log(k)+a)^2 was used to model beta-binomial variance as a function of total template count across the two samples. The table comes from immuneACCESS by way of TCRdb, which keeps in-frame sequences with V and J called. Part of the clones is missing from these tables; in studies checked, under half for an unresolved V gene and the rest for unknown reasons. V, J and clone size are taken as reported in that table, and D and trimming were inferred from the DNA itself. The sample records around 50,000 clones, approximately 90% of which are singletons. About 3.8% of the sample is in the top ten clones.

No immune events, such as infections, were documented for the healthy donors during the collection period. To calibrate time-dependent variance in a beta-binomial model of T-cell clone differential abundance, blood repertoires from healthy donors were used as a training cohort. The training cohort included 10 or so healthy donors, of whom 3 were female and 7 were male. On average the donors were 43 years old, and their ages spanned 29 to 64 years. Obtained from a commercial supplier, whole blood was collected from each healthy donor at three time points set around 2 weeks apart. Genomic DNA was extracted from unsorted whole blood for immunosequencing. This clonotype originated in a person between 18 and 70 years old in good health. What was sequenced was blood.

The CDR3 has the sequence CASSDKQGLTYKGYTF. The nucleotide sequence reads TGTGCCAGTAGCGACAAGCAAGGACTGACCTATAAAGGCTACACCTTC. The rearrangement joined TRBV19 to TRBJ1-2; the D gene remains uncertain. Its CDR3 holds 16 amino acids, cysteine through phenylalanine. Of all the DNA, just the CDR3 is kept, 48 bases in frame from base 1. CDR1 and CDR2, looked up from the germline V gene (reference sequence), are LNHDA and SQIVND. V and J lose 6 bases and 8 bases, and a span of 25 bases separates them.